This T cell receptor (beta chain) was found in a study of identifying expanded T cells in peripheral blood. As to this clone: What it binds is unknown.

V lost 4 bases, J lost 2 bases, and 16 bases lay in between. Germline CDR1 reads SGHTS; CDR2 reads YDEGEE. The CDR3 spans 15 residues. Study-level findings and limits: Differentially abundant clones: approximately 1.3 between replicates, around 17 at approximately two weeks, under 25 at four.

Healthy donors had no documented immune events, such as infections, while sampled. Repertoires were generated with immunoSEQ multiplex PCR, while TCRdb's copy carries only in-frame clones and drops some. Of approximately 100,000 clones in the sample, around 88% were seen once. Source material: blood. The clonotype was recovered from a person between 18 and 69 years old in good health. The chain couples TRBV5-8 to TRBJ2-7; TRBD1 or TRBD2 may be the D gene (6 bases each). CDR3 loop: CASSPPRGLTYEQYF. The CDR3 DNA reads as TGTGCCAGCAGCCCTCCCCGGGGGCTCACCTACGAGCAGTACTTC.